Presented here are 26 T cell receptor beta chains from one specimen sequenced in a study of shared clonotypes between healthy human individuals. Data came from immunoSEQ multiplex PCR; TCRdb stores just in-frame clones and leaves some out. The sample lists about half a million clones, 79% seen once, with over 10% in the top ten. Sequences were obtained from PBMCs. The receptors were sampled from a woman aged 40 to 50 in good health. Some clones in this sample may be carry-over from other donors' samples.

This clone was seen only a few times. V usage is TRBV7-8 and J usage is TRBJ2-2; D is perhaps TRBD1 (5 bases). The CDR3 spans 13 residues. The germline gives CDR1 SGHVS, CDR2 FQNEAQ. V was trimmed by 4 bases and J by 7 bases, leaving 10 bases between them. The CDR3 protein is CASSYQGDGELFF. CDR3 DNA: TGTGCCAGCAGCTACCAGGGCGACGGGGAGCTGTTTTTT.

The chain employs TRBV4-1 and TRBJ2-3, with D possibly matching TRBD2 (5 bases). The CDR3 loop spans 14 amino acids. From germline, CDR1 is MGHRA and CDR2 YSYEKL. Trimming cost V 2 bases and J 1 base, with 7 bases left between them. CDR3 DNA sequence: TGCGCCAGCAGCCAAAAGCGGCGCACAGATACGCAGTATTTT. Protein product: CASSQKRRTDTQYF.

This clone was seen only once. This likely traces to a read error, being one base from a far larger clone. The chain couples TRBV5-4 to TRBJ2-2; a weak D match, TRBD2 (7 bases). Germline CDR1 reads SGHNT; CDR2 reads YYREEE (reference sequence). Trimming stripped 1 base from V and 4 bases from J, with 11 bases between. The CDR3 has 15 residues. The CDR3 nucleotides read TGTGCCAGCAGCTTGCAGGGGAGGGGCACCGGGGAGCTGTTTTTT. Translated, it gives CASSLQGRGTGELFF.

This chain joins TRBV18 and TRBJ1-3; D is undetermined. CDR1 is KGHSH and CDR2 is LQKENI in the germline V gene. The CDR3 runs to 16 residues. Trimming cost V 4 bases and J 0 bases, with 13 bases left between them. DNA of the CDR3: TGTGCCAGCTCACGTCCCGGGGAAACCTCTGGAAACACCATATATTTT. Protein: CASSRPGETSGNTIYF. Based on the CDR3 plus reference TRBV18 and TRBJ1-3, the full variable domain is NAGVMQNPRHLVRRRGQEARLRCSPMKGHSHVYWYRQLPEEGLKFMVYLQKENIIDESGMPKERFSAEFPKEGPSILRIQQVVRGDSAAYFCASSRPGETSGNTIYFGEGSWLTVV.

The rearrangement uses TRBV4-3 and TRBJ2-1, with 8 bases matching TRBD1. The junction had 7 bases not matched to a gene; V was cut back by 1 base and J by 5 bases. Germline assignment: CDR1 LGHNA and CDR2 YSLEER. The CDR3 consists of 16 residues. The CDR3 here is CASSQGGDRPNNEQFF. CDR3 DNA sequence: TGCGCCAGCAGCCAAGGGGGGGACAGGCCCAACAATGAGCAGTTCTTC.

The chain links TRBV7-8 to TRBJ2-7; D possibly matches TRBD1 or TRBD2 (5 bases each). This CDR3 is built from 18 residues. The germline gives CDR1 SGHVS, CDR2 FQNEAQ. Between the trimmed V and J ends, which lost 5 bases and 2 bases, there was a span of 25 bases. This CDR3 is CASSKLRGPLRGTYEQYF. The CDR3 nucleotides are TGTGCCAGCAGCAAACTTCGGGGACCCTTAAGGGGTACCTACGAGCAGTACTTC.

J is TRBJ2-1 and V is TRBV4-1, with TRBD2 identical over 10 bases. The CDR3 runs to 15 residues. From germline, CDR1 is MGHRA and CDR2 YSYEKL. With 3 bases clipped from V and 7 bases from J, the junction kept 6 bases outside the gene matches. CDR3 in DNA: TGCGCCAGCAGCCAGTCCGGGACTAGCGATAATGAGCAGTTCTTC. Translating it yields CASSQSGTSDNEQFF.

This clone was detected only once. The chain combines TRBV5-1 with TRBJ2-1; 9 bases are a match to TRBD2. The J segment lost 10 bases and the V segment lost 5 bases, leaving 13 bases of the junction unmatched. The CDR3 totals 15 residues. CDR1 is SGHRS, CDR2 YFSETQ, per germline. CDR3 protein: CASRQPGLAPGEQFF. In nucleotides, the CDR3 is TGCGCCAGCAGACAACCGGGACTAGCCCCAGGGGAGCAGTTCTTC.

The gene calls are TRBV4-2 and TRBJ2-5; 8 bases agree with TRBD2. With V trimmed by 1 base and J by 2 bases, 3 bases remained unmatched. The CDR3 is 15 residues long. From germline, CDR1 is LGHNA and CDR2 YNFKEQ. The CDR3 sequence is CASSQGTSRQETQYF. The CDR3 DNA reads TGTGCCAGCAGCCAAGGGACTAGCAGACAAGAGACCCAGTACTTC.

The V gene is TRBV28, the J gene TRBJ1-3, with D unclear. This CDR3 spans 13 amino acids. The V end lost 7 bases, the J end lost 0 bases, and 7 bases lay between the germline ends. Per germline, CDR1 MDHEN and CDR2 SYDVKM. The CDR3 here is CASTEISGNTIYF. The CDR3 DNA reads TGTGCCAGCACAGAAATCTCTGGAAACACCATATATTTT.

The rearrangement links TRBV9 to TRBJ2-5; D unclear. CDR1 and CDR2 (germline): SGDLS, YYNGEE. The CDR3 runs 13 residues. V lost 0 bases and J 5 bases, leaving 8 bases between the germline ends. DNA for the CDR3: TGTGCCAGCAGCGTAGACGTGTGGGAGACCCAGTACTTC. It specifies CASSVDVWETQYF.

The J gene is TRBJ2-1, the V gene TRBV30; D is possibly TRBD2 (6 bases). Germline CDR1 reads GTSNPN; CDR2 reads SVGIG (reference sequence). V shed 0 bases and J shed 5 bases, with 8 bases lying between them. The CDR3 length is 13 residues. The CDR3 DNA sequence: TGTGCCTGGAGTGTAGGCGGGAACAATGAGCAGTTCTTC. Translated, it gives CAWSVGGNNEQFF.

This chain uses TRBV6-5 with TRBJ2-7; D tentatively fits TRBD1 or TRBD2 (5 bases each). Germline CDR1 MNHEY, CDR2 SVGAGI. The CDR3 sequence is 12 residues long. Deletions cut 7 bases from V and 7 bases from J, with 14 bases between. The chain's CDR3 is CASTPGTGEQYF. The CDR3 DNA reads TGTGCCAGCACCCCCGGGACGGGGGAGCAGTACTTC.

In this sample, this clone turned up a few times. The chain is built from TRBV9 and TRBJ2-3, with 12 bases identical to TRBD2. The germline V gene has CDR1 SGDLS and CDR2 YYNGEE. This CDR3 spans 18 amino acids. Germline trimming cut 0 bases from V and 7 bases from J; bases unmatched to any gene: 12. The CDR3 is CASSVAGLAGGPGHTQYF. CDR3 DNA: TGTGCCAGCAGCGTAGCAGGCCTAGCGGGAGGGCCTGGCCATACGCAGTATTTT.

This chain joins TRBV7-2 and TRBJ2-3; D ambiguous. The CDR3 runs 14 residues. V was cut by 5 bases and J by 2 bases, with 11 bases left in between. Germline V gives CDR1 SGHTA, CDR2 FQGNSA. In nucleotides, the CDR3 is TGTGCCAGCAGCCTCGTCAGCAACACAGATACGCAGTATTTT. It encodes CASSLVSNTDTQYF.

For the CDR3, the DNA is TGTGCCAGCGTTCCGGGACAGGGGGTTTTGCATACGCAGTATTTT. The encoded protein is CASVPGQGVLHTQYF. V usage is TRBV2 and J usage is TRBJ2-3; TRBD1 matches at 11 bases. CDR1 is SNHLY and CDR2 is FYNNEI in the germline V gene. After removal of 8 bases from V and 7 bases from J, the junction contained 11 bases not matched to a gene. CDR3 length: 15 amino acids.

The rearrangement joins TRBV9 to TRBJ2-1; unclear D gene. Germline CDR1 is SGDLS and CDR2 is YYNGEE. V was shortened by 3 bases and J by 6 bases, with 13 bases between the two germline ends. The CDR3 contains 14 residues. CDR3 sequence (DNA): TGTGCCAGCAGCGGAATCGGACGGAGCAATGAGCAGTTCTTC. Its translation is CASSGIGRSNEQFF. Filled out from reference TRBV9 and TRBJ2-1, the complete variable domain reads DSGVTQTPKHLITATGQRVTLRCSPRSGDLSVYWYQQSLDQGLQFLIQYYNGEERAKGNILERFSAQQFPDLHSELNLSSLELGDSALYFCASSGIGRSNEQFFGPGTRLTVL.

The rearrangement joins TRBV7-8 to TRBJ2-5; D gene ambiguous. The CDR3 runs 13 residues. The V and J ends lost 1 base and 5 bases respectively, with 8 bases between them. Germline lookup yields CDR1 SGHVS and CDR2 FQNEAQ. The CDR3 loop reads CASSLVVTETQYF. The CDR3 DNA sequence: TGTGCCAGCAGCTTAGTAGTTACGGAGACCCAGTACTTC.

The V call is TRBV27, the J call TRBJ1-1, with no clear D. Germline V lookup: CDR1 MNHEY, CDR2 SMNVEV (reference sequence). Trimming stripped 5 bases from V and 1 base from J, with 11 bases between. The CDR3 consists of 14 residues. The CDR3 bases are TGTGCCAGCAGTCCGGCCGGAGGGAACACTGAAGCTTTCTTT. It codes for CASSPAGGNTEAFF.

Only one count was recorded for this clone. The chain joins TRBV27 to TRBJ2-2; TRBD1 might be the D (5 bases). The ends were cut back, 6 bases at V and 2 bases at J, with 10 bases in the middle. The germline CDR1 and CDR2 sequences are MNHEY and SMNVEV (reference sequence). CDR3 length: 14 residues. CDR3 protein: CASRAQGNTGELFF. CDR3 sequence (DNA): TGTGCCAGCAGGGCCCAGGGTAACACCGGGGAGCTGTTTTTT.

This chain joins TRBV19 and TRBJ1-1; TRBD1 aligns across 8 bases. V shed 6 bases and J 3 bases; nucleotides not matched to a gene: 3. The CDR3 sequence is 13 residues long. CDR1 is LNHDA, CDR2 SQIVND, per germline (reference sequence). The CDR3 DNA sequence: TGTGCCAGTAGGACGACAGGGGACACTGAAGCTTTCTTT. Translation: CASRTTGDTEAFF. The whole variable domain, filled in from reference TRBV19 and TRBJ1-1, reads DGGITQSPKYLFRKEGQNVTLSCEQNLNHDAMYWYRQDPGQGLRLIYYSQIVNDFQKGDIAEGYSVSREKKESFPLTVTSAQKNPTAFYLCASRTTGDTEAFFGQGTRLTVV.

This clone has just a few counts. The chain employs TRBV2 and TRBJ1-4, with no clear D. CDR1 is SNHLY and CDR2 is FYNNEI in the germline V gene. CDR3 length equals 14 residues. Deletions cut 7 bases from V and 0 bases from J, with 9 bases between. CDR3 loop: CASILTTTNEKLFF. The CDR3 nucleotides are TGTGCCAGCATTTTGACCACAACTAATGAAAAACTGTTTTTT.

The V call is TRBV7-2, the J call TRBJ1-5, with 8 positions matching TRBD1. The germline V gene has CDR1 SGHTA and CDR2 FQGNSA. The length of the CDR3 is 15 residues. V was pared by 5 bases and J by 0 bases, with 3 bases of the junction left unmatched. The CDR3 here is CASSRTGGSNQPQHF. In DNA form, the CDR3 reads TGTGCCAGCAGCCGCACAGGGGGTAGCAATCAGCCCCAGCATTTT.

Worth noting for this clone: A read error may account for a junction end that differs from germline. The chain is built from TRBV7-7 and TRBJ2-5; 10 positions agree with TRBD2. This CDR3 has 15 residues. The germline V gene has CDR1 SSHAT and CDR2 FNYEAQ (reference sequence). CDR3 DNA sequence: TGTGCTAGCAGCTTAGGGGTCACTAGCGGGGAGACCCGGTACTTC. Its protein product is CASSLGVTSGETRYF. The entire variable domain, with the rest obtained from reference TRBV7-7 and TRBJ2-5, is as follows: GAGVSQSPRYKVTKRGQDVTLRCDPISSHATLYWYQQALGQGPEFLTYFNYEAQPDKSGLPSDRFSAERPEGSISTLTIQRTEQRDSAMYRCASSLGVTSGETRYFGPGTRLLVL.

Turning to this clone: Other DNA variants within this sample encode the same CDR3. The J gene is TRBJ2-3, the V gene TRBV18; D perhaps matches TRBD2 (6 bases). The germline CDR1 and CDR2 sequences are KGHSH and LQKENI. V was pared by 4 bases and J by 3 bases, with 8 bases between. The CDR3 covers 13 residues. This chain's CDR3 is CASSRDFTDTQYF. The CDR3 nucleotides read TGTGCCAGCTCACGGGACTTTACAGATACGCAGTATTTT.

This sequence joins TRBV21-1 and TRBJ2-3; TRBD2 was called by the table and not checked on the DNA. TRBV21-1 is listed as a pseudogene. This CDR3 is 15 amino acids long. CDR3 coding DNA: TGTGCCAGCAGCAATCTGACTAGCGGGAATCATACGCAGTATTTT. Amino acid sequence: CASSNLTSGNHTQYF.